The rows below give T cell receptor beta chains drawn from one sample of a study of CD8 T cells in ankylosing spondylitis. TCRdb reprocessed the 5' RACE reads via MiXCR and lists one record per CDR3 protein. Among 90,000 to 100,000 distinct CDR3 sequences, roughly 8.3% were seen once, and the ten largest hold approximately 9.7%. What was sequenced was blood, either unsorted or a sorted T cell fraction (not recorded which). These receptors all come from a male donor with ankylosing spondylitis or in good health (not recorded which). CDR3s include the opening cysteine and the closing phenylalanine or tryptophan. The D gene is left open where the match is weak. The size entry is marked missing in some rows and otherwise reads once, few, many or a size class.

size: many
J: TRBJ1-4
length: 16
D: TRBD1
V: TRBV6-1
DNA: TGTGCCAGCAGATCAACCGGGACAGGGAAGAATGAAAAACTGTTTTTT
CDR3: CASRSTGTGKNEKLFF

size: many
J: TRBJ2-3
length: 14
D: TRBD1
V: TRBV18
DNA: TGTGCCAGCTCACCTAGGGGGCAGGCAGATACGCAGTATTTT
CDR3: CASSPRGQADTQYF

size: many
J: TRBJ2-1
length: 15
D: NA
V: TRBV6-1
DNA: TGTGCCAGCAGAAGGGGGACCGGATTTGCTGATGAGCAGTTCTTC
CDR3: CASRRGTGFADEQFF

size: many
J: TRBJ1-5
length: 14
D: NA
V: TRBV2
DNA: TGTGCCAGCAGTGCGGACATTTCCGGGCAGCCCCAGCATTTT
CDR3: CASSADISGQPQHF

size: many
J: TRBJ1-6
length: 13
D: NA
V: TRBV21-1
DNA: TGTGCCAGCAGCAAGCGGGGGAGTTCACCCCTCCACTTT
CDR3: CASSKRGSSPLHF

size: many
J: TRBJ2-3
length: 12
D: NA
V: TRBV20-1
DNA: TGCAGTGCTACCGGGGCCACAGATACGCAGTATTTT
CDR3: CSATGATDTQYF

size: many
J: TRBJ2-3
length: 14
D: TRBD2
V: TRBV14
DNA: TGTGCCAGCAGCCAGATGACTAGCGCAGATACGCAGTATTTT
CDR3: CASSQMTSADTQYF

size: many
J: TRBJ1-5
length: 13
D: NA
V: TRBV20-1
DNA: TGCAGTGCTTCAGGGGAGAGTCATCAGCCCCAGCATTTT
CDR3: CSASGESHQPQHF

size: many
J: TRBJ2-5
length: 16
D: TRBD2
V: TRBV29-1
DNA: TGCAGCGTTGAAGATCTTCAAGCGGGAGATCAAGAGACCCAGTACTTC
CDR3: CSVEDLQAGDQETQYF

size: many
J: TRBJ2-5
length: 14
D: TRBD1
V: TRBV24-1
DNA: TGTGCCACCAGTGATCGACAGGGCGGGGAGACCCAGTACTTC
CDR3: CATSDRQGGETQYF

size: many
J: TRBJ2-2
length: 16
D: NA
V: TRBV20-1
DNA: TGCAGTGCTAGAGATCATCGGCACGCTAACACCGGGGAGCTGTTTTTT
CDR3: CSARDHRHANTGELFF

size: few
J: TRBJ1-2
length: 15
D: NA
V: TRBV7-9
DNA: TGTGCCAGCAGCTTTTCCGACGGGGTTGCGTATGGCTACACCTTC
CDR3: CASSFSDGVAYGYTF

size: many
J: TRBJ1-2
length: 13
D: NA
V: TRBV3-1
DNA: TGTGCCAGCAGCCAGAGAGGACCATATGGCTACACCTTC
CDR3: CASSQRGPYGYTF

size: many
J: TRBJ2-7
length: 13
D: NA
V: TRBV5-1
DNA: TGCGCCAGCAGCTTGAGGGGGAGTGGCGAGCAGTACTTC
CDR3: CASSLRGSGEQYF

size: many
J: TRBJ2-2
length: 15
D: TRBD1
V: TRBV7-8
DNA: TGTGCCAGCAGCTTTGGGACAGGGGGTGCCGGGGAGCTGTTTTTT
CDR3: CASSFGTGGAGELFF

size: many
J: TRBJ1-6
length: 16
D: TRBD1
V: TRBV12-3/TRBV12-4
DNA: TGTGCCAGCAGGAGGGGACAGGGGTGGATTAATTCACCCCTCCACTTT
CDR3: CASRRGQGWINSPLHF

size: many
J: TRBJ2-3
length: 13
D: NA
V: TRBV7-2
DNA: TGTGCCAGCAGCTTAGGACAGATTATTAGTGGGTATTTT
CDR3: CASSLGQIISGYF

size: many
J: TRBJ2-1
length: 11
D: NA
V: TRBV20-1
DNA: TGCAGTGCTAGAGTAGGAACCCCCTTGAATTTC
CDR3: CSARVGTPLNF

size: many
J: TRBJ2-1
length: 15
D: TRBD2
V: TRBV7-3
DNA: TGTGCCAGCAGCAACCAACAAGCGGGGGCGCCTGAGCAGTTCTTC
CDR3: CASSNQQAGAPEQFF

size: many
J: TRBJ2-6
length: 19
D: TRBD1
V: TRBV4-3
DNA: TGCGCCAGCAGCCAAGAATCTAGGACAGGGTATAGTGGGGCCAACGTCCTGACTTTC
CDR3: CASSQESRTGYSGANVLTF

size: many
J: TRBJ1-5
length: 12
D: NA
V: TRBV6-1
DNA: TGTGCGAGCGGGGCCGGCAATCAGCCCCAGCATTTT
CDR3: CASGAGNQPQHF

size: few
J: TRBJ2-3
length: 18
D: NA
V: TRBV11-2
DNA: TGTGCCAGCAGCCCCAACTTGAAGAGGGGGGGTTCTGGAGATACGCAGTATTTT
CDR3: CASSPNLKRGGSGDTQYF

size: many
J: TRBJ2-1
length: 14
D: TRBD2
V: TRBV5-6
DNA: TGTGCCAGCGGCTTAGCGGGAGAGGAGAATGAGCAGTTCTTC
CDR3: CASGLAGEENEQFF

size: many
J: TRBJ2-7
length: 14
D: NA
V: TRBV6-1
DNA: TGTGCCAGCAGTGAACAGGGGTTTTTCTACGAGCAGTACTTC
CDR3: CASSEQGFFYEQYF

size: few
J: TRBJ1-5
length: 12
D: NA
V: TRBV20-1
DNA: TGCAGTGCGAGGATGGGGAATCAGCCCCAGCATTTT
CDR3: CSARMGNQPQHF

size: many
J: TRBJ2-1
length: 16
D: TRBD2
V: TRBV15
DNA: TGTGCCACCAGCACCGCAGTAGCGGGAGGTGGGAATGAGCAGTTCTTC
CDR3: CATSTAVAGGGNEQFF

size: once
J: TRBJ2-7
length: 14
D: NA
V: TRBV27
DNA: TGTGCCAGCAGTTTATCTAGCGTAGCCTACGAGCAGTACTTC
CDR3: CASSLSSVAYEQYF

size: many
J: TRBJ1-1
length: 15
D: NA
V: TRBV12-3/TRBV12-4
DNA: TGTGCCAGCAGTCGGGGTACAGCAGGGAGCACTGAAGCTTTCTTT
CDR3: CASSRGTAGSTEAFF

size: many
J: TRBJ1-2
length: 15
D: NA
V: TRBV5-1
DNA: TGCGCCAGCAGCTTGGATAACTTCCTTACCTATGGCTACACCTTC
CDR3: CASSLDNFLTYGYTF

size: many
J: TRBJ2-2
length: 15
D: TRBD1
V: TRBV12-3/TRBV12-4
DNA: TGTGCCAGCAGTCCTCCGGACAGGCGAGGCGGGGAGCTGTTTTTT
CDR3: CASSPPDRRGGELFF

size: NA
J: TRBJ2-7
length: 13
D: TRBD2
V: TRBV20-1
DNA: TGCAGTGCTAGCGGGAGGGCCTCCTCCGAGCAGTACTTC
CDR3: CSASGRASSEQYF

size: many
J: TRBJ1-2
length: 15
D: TRBD1
V: TRBV12-3/TRBV12-4
DNA: TGTGCCAGCAGCATCGGACAGGGGGCCGTCTATGGCTACACCTTC
CDR3: CASSIGQGAVYGYTF

size: many
J: TRBJ2-1
length: 13
D: TRBD2
V: TRBV20-1
DNA: TGCAGTGCTAGCGGGAGGGCACACAATGAGCAGTTCTTC
CDR3: CSASGRAHNEQFF

size: many
J: TRBJ2-7
length: 12
D: NA
V: TRBV20-1
DNA: TGCAGTGCTAGATCAAAAGTGAACGAGCAGTACTTC
CDR3: CSARSKVNEQYF

size: many
J: TRBJ2-5
length: 12
D: NA
V: TRBV7-9
DNA: TGTGCCAGCATGTACCTCCAAGAGACCCAGTACTTC
CDR3: CASMYLQETQYF

size: many
J: TRBJ2-7
length: 14
D: TRBD1
V: TRBV12-3/TRBV12-4
DNA: TGTGCCAGCAGCCTAAGGGGACAGGGTTACGAGCAGTACTTC
CDR3: CASSLRGQGYEQYF

size: many
J: TRBJ1-3
length: 15
D: TRBD1
V: TRBV20-1
DNA: TGCAGTGCTAGAGCAGGACAGGGGACGGGAAACACCATATATTTT
CDR3: CSARAGQGTGNTIYF

size: NA
J: TRBJ2-5
length: 12
D: NA
V: TRBV10-3
DNA: TGTACCATCAGTGAGTCGCGGGAGACCCAGTACTTC
CDR3: CTISESRETQYF

size: many
J: TRBJ2-2
length: 14
D: NA
V: TRBV18
DNA: TGTGCCAGCTCACCACCGACGTACACCGGGGAGCTGTTTTTT
CDR3: CASSPPTYTGELFF

size: many
J: TRBJ2-3
length: 17
D: NA
V: TRBV28
DNA: TGTGCCAGCAGTTTCCCTCTGGCGGCAGCGGTCCCAGATACGCAGTATTTT
CDR3: CASSFPLAAAVPDTQYF

size: many
J: TRBJ2-7
length: 15
D: NA
V: TRBV4-3
DNA: TGCGCCAGCAGCCAACTCACAGGTAGCTCCTACGAGCAGTACTTC
CDR3: CASSQLTGSSYEQYF

size: many
J: TRBJ2-7
length: 14
D: TRBD2
V: TRBV20-1
DNA: TGCAGTGCTTTGGACAGAAGCGGGAGAGGCGAGCAGTACTTC
CDR3: CSALDRSGRGEQYF

size: many
J: TRBJ2-1
length: 13
D: NA
V: TRBV6-1
DNA: TGTGCCAGCAATGGACCCTTATACAATGAGCAGTTCTTC
CDR3: CASNGPLYNEQFF

size: many
J: TRBJ1-1
length: 13
D: TRBD1
V: TRBV4-3
DNA: TGCGCCAGCAGCCTAACGGGACAGCGTGAAGCTTTCTTT
CDR3: CASSLTGQREAFF

size: few
J: TRBJ1-5
length: 15
D: TRBD1
V: TRBV27
DNA: TGTGCCAGCAGTTCCGGGACAGGGTTCCGGCAGCCCCAGCATTTT
CDR3: CASSSGTGFRQPQHF

size: NA
J: TRBJ2-3
length: 16
D: TRBD2
V: TRBV7-9
DNA: TGTGCCAGCAGCCAACTAGCGGGGGGTGTCGCAGATACGCAGTATTTT
CDR3: CASSQLAGGVADTQYF

size: NA
J: TRBJ1-1
length: 17
D: NA
V: TRBV7-6
DNA: TGTGCCAGCAGCTTAATTCGGGGGGGCGCCAAGGCCACTGAAGCTTTCTTT
CDR3: CASSLIRGGAKATEAFF

size: NA
J: TRBJ2-7
length: 14
D: NA
V: TRBV20-1
DNA: TGCAGTGCTGAGGGGCCGGGGTACCCCTACGAGCAGTACTTC
CDR3: CSAEGPGYPYEQYF

size: many
J: TRBJ2-2
length: 16
D: TRBD1
V: TRBV7-2
DNA: TGTGCCAGCAGCTTAGCCACAGGGGCGAACACCGGGGAGCTGTTTTTT
CDR3: CASSLATGANTGELFF

size: few
J: TRBJ1-1
length: 14
D: NA
V: TRBV7-2
DNA: TGTGCCAGCAGCTTAGGAGGGGTGGTGACTGAAGCTTTCTTT
CDR3: CASSLGGVVTEAFF

size: NA
J: TRBJ2-2
length: 17
D: TRBD1
V: TRBV19
DNA: TGTGCCAGTAGTAAAGGGACAGGAGCATTGAACACCGGGGAGCTGTTTTTT
CDR3: CASSKGTGALNTGELFF

size: many
J: TRBJ2-7
length: 13
D: NA
V: TRBV28
DNA: TGTGCCAGCAGCCCGGACGTAGCCTACGAGCAGTACTTC
CDR3: CASSPDVAYEQYF

size: many
J: TRBJ1-1
length: 14
D: NA
V: TRBV6-1
DNA: TGTGCCAGCAGTCCCTGGGGGGAAAGCACTGAAGCTTTCTTT
CDR3: CASSPWGESTEAFF

size: many
J: TRBJ2-7
length: 14
D: TRBD1
V: TRBV5-1
DNA: TGCGCCAGCAGCCCCCCGGGACAGGGGTACGAGCAGTACTTC
CDR3: CASSPPGQGYEQYF

size: many
J: TRBJ2-7
length: 14
D: NA
V: TRBV20-1
DNA: TGCAGTGCTAGCAGCGGCGAGGGTGTGTACGAGCAGTACTTC
CDR3: CSASSGEGVYEQYF

size: many
J: TRBJ2-7
length: 16
D: NA
V: TRBV11-2
DNA: TGTGCCAGCAGCTCGGCAGGGGTTATGGAACCTTACGAGCAGTACTTC
CDR3: CASSSAGVMEPYEQYF

size: many
J: TRBJ2-1
length: 15
D: TRBD2
V: TRBV7-2
DNA: TGTGCCAGCAGCTCGGGACTACCCGGTAACAATGAGCAGTTCTTC
CDR3: CASSSGLPGNNEQFF

size: many
J: TRBJ1-2
length: 15
D: TRBD1
V: TRBV5-1
DNA: TGCGCCAGCAGCTTGGATGGTCAGGGGGCATGGGGCTACACCTTC
CDR3: CASSLDGQGAWGYTF

size: many
J: TRBJ1-6
length: 15
D: TRBD1
V: TRBV27
DNA: TGTGCCAGCAGTCCAGGGGCAGGGGGGAATTCACCCCTCCACTTT
CDR3: CASSPGAGGNSPLHF

size: few
J: TRBJ2-2
length: 15
D: NA
V: TRBV20-1
DNA: TGCAGTGCGAGGGAGGTGGGCGCGAGCACCGGGGAGCTGTTTTTT
CDR3: CSAREVGASTGELFF